Below are 14 T cell receptor beta chains sequenced from a single sample in a study of blood T cell repertoires in COVID-19. The repertoire was sequenced with immunoSEQ multiplex PCR; TCRdb's copy has only in-frame clones and lacks some. This repertoire shows over 70,000 clones, more than 85% found once; its top ten account for under 2.5%. The sequenced sample consisted of peripheral blood. Source of these receptors: a human donor with active COVID-19. The donor label of this sample is uncertain.

V is TRBV9 and J is TRBJ2-5, with TRBD2 matching 10 bases. The CDR3 sequence is 14 residues long. Germline V gene data show CDR1 as SGDLS and CDR2 as YYNGEE. The J segment lost 3 bases and the V segment lost 4 bases, leaving 3 bases of the junction unmatched. CDR3 loop: CASSPGTSEETQYF. CDR3 in DNA: TGTGCCAGCAGCCCGGGGACTAGCGAAGAGACCCAGTACTTC.

CDR3 DNA: TGTGCCAGCAGACCCGGAGGGACTGAAGCTTTCTTT. This sequence encodes CASRPGGTEAFF. This rearrangement joins TRBV12-3 or TRBV12-4 to TRBJ1-1; D ambiguous. Between the trimmed V and J ends, which lost 6 bases and 5 bases, there was a span of 10 bases. This CDR3 region has 12 residues.

The chain links TRBV28 to TRBJ1-2; D possibly corresponds to TRBD1 (5 bases). The CDR3 has 14 amino acids. Germline V CDR1 and CDR2: MDHEN, SYDVKM. V lost 3 bases to trimming and J lost 4 bases, with 12 bases between them. CDR3 nucleotides: TGTGCCAGCAGTTTGGGGGGGGTAGGCTATGGCTACACCTTC. Residues: CASSLGGVGYGYTF.

The chain is built from TRBV19 and TRBJ1-5, with D hard to call. The CDR3 is 13 residues long. CDR1 and CDR2 from the germline V gene are LNHDA and SQIVND (reference sequence). V was trimmed by 3 bases and J by 5 bases, leaving 8 bases between them. CDR3 nucleotide sequence: TGTGCCAGTAGTATTCCGGGAGATCAGCCCCAGCATTTT. Residues: CASSIPGDQPQHF.

The chain is built from TRBV7-3 and TRBJ1-1; tentative D call: TRBD1 (5 bases). With 2 bases removed from V and 1 base from J, the gap between germline ends came to 8 bases. The CDR3 length is 14 residues. CDR1 is SGHTA and CDR2 is FQGTGA in the germline V gene. This CDR3 is CASSLQGSNTEAFF. CDR3 DNA sequence: TGTGCCAGCAGCTTACAGGGATCGAACACTGAAGCTTTCTTT.

The V gene is TRBV28, the J gene TRBJ1-2, with 7 bases matching TRBD1. The V gene's germline CDR1 is MDHEN and CDR2 SYDVKM. J lost 7 bases, V lost 8 bases, and 13 bases had no gene match. The length of the CDR3 is 14 residues. CDR3 amino acids: CASSFPGTDRGYTF. The CDR3 DNA follows: TGTGCCAGCTCCTTCCCCGGGACAGATCGTGGCTACACCTTC.

A single count supports this clone. This rearrangement joins TRBV11-3 to TRBJ2-2, with D uncertain. The germline CDR1 and CDR2 sequences are SGHNT and YENEEA. V lost 3 bases, J lost 3 bases, and 2 bases lay in between. The length of the CDR3 is 12 residues. CDR3 in DNA: TGTGCCAGCAGCTTCGACACCGGGGAGCTGTTTTTT. This sequence encodes CASSFDTGELFF.

This clone is a singleton in its sample. The chain has TRBV12-3 or TRBV12-4 and TRBJ2-5; D is perhaps TRBD2 (6 bases). This CDR3 comprises 13 residues. Trimming took 5 bases from V and 2 from J, leaving 9 bases between them. DNA for the CDR3: TGTGCCAGCAGTGGAGGGTATCAAGAGACCCAGTACTTC. This encodes CASSGGYQETQYF.

This chain uses TRBV2 with TRBJ2-5; 13 bases match TRBD2. Unmatched junction bases numbered 3, after V lost 6 bases and J lost 2 bases. CDR1 and CDR2 from the germline V gene are SNHLY and FYNNEI. This CDR3 region has 15 residues. The CDR3 DNA follows: TGTGCCAGCAGGGTACTAGCGGGGGGGCAAGAGACCCAGTACTTC. It specifies CASRVLAGGQETQYF.

This chain connects TRBV28 to TRBJ2-3; a weak D match, TRBD2 (7 bases). The CDR3 loop spans 15 amino acids. CDR1 and CDR2 from the germline V gene are MDHEN and SYDVKM. Trimming left V 6 bases short and J 4 bases short, with 17 bases between. The CDR3 reads CASSPGGFIPDTQYF. In DNA form, the CDR3 reads TGTGCCAGCAGCCCGGGGGGCTTTATCCCAGATACGCAGTATTTT.

The chain uses TRBV29-1 and TRBJ2-7; 8 bases are a match to TRBD1. After removal of 6 bases from V and 3 bases from J, the junction contained 10 bases not matched to a gene. Germline V CDR1 and CDR2: SQVTM, ANQGSEA. The CDR3 contains 14 residues. CDR3 coding DNA: TGCAGCGTGAACTCCCGGGACAGGAGCTACGAGCAGTACTTC. This codes for CSVNSRDRSYEQYF.

V usage is TRBV11-2 and J usage is TRBJ1-1, with 7 bases identical to TRBD1. CDR1 is SGHAT, CDR2 FQNNGV, per germline. The CDR3 runs to 15 residues. J lost 4 bases, V lost 5 bases, and 10 bases had no gene match. The CDR3 spells CASSLSGTDATEAFF. CDR3 nucleotide sequence: TGTGCCAGCAGCCTTTCCGGGACAGATGCCACTGAAGCTTTCTTT.

This chain connects TRBV4-2 to TRBJ2-1; perhaps TRBD2 as D (6 bases). The V end lost 0 bases, the J end lost 5 bases, and 23 bases lay between the germline ends. The CDR3 is 19 residues long. CDR1 is LGHNA, CDR2 YNFKEQ, per germline. CDR3 coding DNA: TGTGCCAGCAGCCAAGATCGGAGGGAGTGGACCGACACGAACAATGAGCAGTTCTTC. Translating it yields CASSQDRREWTDTNNEQFF.

This chain joins TRBV11-1 and TRBJ2-1; possible D gene TRBD2, 6 bases. The germline V gene has CDR1 SGHAT and CDR2 FQDESV (reference sequence). With 1 base removed from V and 10 bases from J, the gap between germline ends came to 20 bases. The CDR3 loop spans 16 amino acids. Here the CDR3 reads CASSLVRGTVVGEQFF. The CDR3 nucleotides read TGTGCCAGCAGCTTAGTGCGGGGCACGGTGGTAGGGGAGCAGTTCTTC.